The source of this T cell receptor beta chain is a study of blood T cell repertoires in COVID-19. The wider study: Donors in the United States, Italy and Spain gave samples during acute or convalescent COVID-19. Sample material is recorded as cDNA or gDNA derived from T cells, B-cell-depleted T cells, or PBMCs.

Sequencing was performed with immunoSEQ multiplex PCR; in TCRdb, only in-frame clones are kept and a portion is missing. Among 250,000 to 400,000 clones listed, 90% were seen once. This CDR3 spans 17 amino acids. The V gene end was trimmed by 8 bases and the J gene end by 4 bases; junction bases not matched to a gene: 15. Germline V lookup: CDR1 SNHLY, CDR2 FYNNEI. Study members were between roughly 18 and 100 years old and lived in roughly 24 US regions. The sample comprised PBMCs or T cells enriched from blood (not recorded which). The chain couples TRBV2 to TRBJ2-7; 12 bases align to TRBD2. The sequence came from a man between 60 and 75 years old who had recovered from COVID-19. The CDR3 DNA reads as TGTGCCAGCCTAACTAGCGGGAGGCCCTCTGGCCATTACGAGCAGTACTTC. Amino acid sequence: CASLTSGRPSGHYEQYF.